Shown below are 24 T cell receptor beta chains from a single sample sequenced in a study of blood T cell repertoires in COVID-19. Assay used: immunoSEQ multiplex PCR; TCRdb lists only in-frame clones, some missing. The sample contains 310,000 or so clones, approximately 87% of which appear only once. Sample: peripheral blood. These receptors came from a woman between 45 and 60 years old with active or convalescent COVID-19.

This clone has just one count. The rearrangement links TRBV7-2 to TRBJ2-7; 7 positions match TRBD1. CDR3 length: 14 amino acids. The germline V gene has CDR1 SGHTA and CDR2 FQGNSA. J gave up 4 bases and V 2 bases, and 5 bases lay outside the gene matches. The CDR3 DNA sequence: TGTGCCAGCAGCTTATCCAGGGACAGTTACGAGCAGTACTTC. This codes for CASSLSRDSYEQYF.

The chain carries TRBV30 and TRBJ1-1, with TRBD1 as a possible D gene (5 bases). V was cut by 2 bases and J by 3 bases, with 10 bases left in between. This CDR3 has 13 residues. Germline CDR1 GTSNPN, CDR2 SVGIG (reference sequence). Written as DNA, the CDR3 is TGTGCCTGGAGTCCATGGGGGGACACTGAAGCTTTCTTT. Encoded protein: CAWSPWGDTEAFF.

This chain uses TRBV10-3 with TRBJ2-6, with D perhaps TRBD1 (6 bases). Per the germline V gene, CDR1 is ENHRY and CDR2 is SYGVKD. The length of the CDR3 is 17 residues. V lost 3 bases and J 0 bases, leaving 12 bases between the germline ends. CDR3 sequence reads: CAISEQGRFSGANVLTF. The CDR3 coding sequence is TGTGCCATCAGTGAACAGGGCAGATTCTCTGGGGCCAACGTCCTGACTTTC.

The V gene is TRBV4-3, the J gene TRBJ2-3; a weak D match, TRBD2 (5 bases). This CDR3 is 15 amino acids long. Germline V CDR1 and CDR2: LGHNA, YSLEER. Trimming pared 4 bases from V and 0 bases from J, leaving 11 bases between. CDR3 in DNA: TGCGCCAGCAGCCTCCTAACGGGGAGCACAGATACGCAGTATTTT. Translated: CASSLLTGSTDTQYF.

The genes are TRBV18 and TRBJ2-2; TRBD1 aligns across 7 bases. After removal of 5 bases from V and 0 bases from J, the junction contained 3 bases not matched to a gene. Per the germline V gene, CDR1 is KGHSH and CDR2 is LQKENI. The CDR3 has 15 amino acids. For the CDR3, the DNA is TGTGCCAGCTCAGATGACAGGGCGAACACCGGGGAGCTGTTTTTT. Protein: CASSDDRANTGELFF.

Here the CDR3 reads CASSVTPGLSGTEAFF. The DNA for the CDR3 is TGTGCCAGCAGCGTAACTCCGGGACTTTCGGGGACTGAAGCTTTCTTT. The chain uses TRBV9 and TRBJ1-1, with D possibly being TRBD1 (5 bases). CDR1 SGDLS and CDR2 YYNGEE come from the germline V gene. V lost 1 base to trimming and J lost 5 bases, with 18 bases between them. There are 16 residues in the CDR3.

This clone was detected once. The CDR3 spells CASSQVEEAFF. The DNA for the CDR3 is TGTGCCAGCAGCCAAGTGGAGGAAGCTTTCTTT. The chain has TRBV14 and TRBJ1-1; D is unclear. CDR1 is SGHDN and CDR2 is FVKESK in the germline V gene. Trimming removed 1 base at V and 8 bases at J, with 5 bases between. The CDR3 spans 11 residues.

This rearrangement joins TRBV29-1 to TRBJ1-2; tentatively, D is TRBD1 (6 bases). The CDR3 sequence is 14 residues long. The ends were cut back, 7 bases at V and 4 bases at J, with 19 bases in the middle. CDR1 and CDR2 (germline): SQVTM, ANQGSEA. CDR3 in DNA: TGCAGCGCCAAGCGGGACACTAGTTCCTATGGCTACACCTTC. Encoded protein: CSAKRDTSSYGYTF.

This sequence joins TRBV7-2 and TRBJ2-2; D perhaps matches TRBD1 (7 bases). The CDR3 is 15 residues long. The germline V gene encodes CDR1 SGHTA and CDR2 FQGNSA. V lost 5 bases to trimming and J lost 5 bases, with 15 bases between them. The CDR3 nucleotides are TGTGCCAGCAGCCCGCGGGGACAGAGGACCGGGGAGCTGTTTTTT. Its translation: CASSPRGQRTGELFF.

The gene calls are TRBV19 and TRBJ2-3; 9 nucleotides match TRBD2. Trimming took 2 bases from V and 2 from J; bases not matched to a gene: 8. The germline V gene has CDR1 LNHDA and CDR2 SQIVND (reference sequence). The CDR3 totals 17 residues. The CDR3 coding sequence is TGTGCCAGTAGTATAAGGGGTAGCGGGGGCTCCACAGATACGCAGTATTTT. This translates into CASSIRGSGGSTDTQYF.

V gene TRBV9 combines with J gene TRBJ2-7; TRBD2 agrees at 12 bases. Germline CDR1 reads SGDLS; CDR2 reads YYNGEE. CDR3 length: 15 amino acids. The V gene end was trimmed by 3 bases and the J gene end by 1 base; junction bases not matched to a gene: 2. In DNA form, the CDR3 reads TGTGCCAGCAGCGCTGGACTAGCGGGGTCCTACGAGCAGTACTTC. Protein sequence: CASSAGLAGSYEQYF. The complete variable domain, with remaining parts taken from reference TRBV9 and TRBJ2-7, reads DSGVTQTPKHLITATGQRVTLRCSPRSGDLSVYWYQQSLDQGLQFLIQYYNGEERAKGNILERFSAQQFPDLHSELNLSSLELGDSALYFCASSAGLAGSYEQYFGPGTRLTVT.

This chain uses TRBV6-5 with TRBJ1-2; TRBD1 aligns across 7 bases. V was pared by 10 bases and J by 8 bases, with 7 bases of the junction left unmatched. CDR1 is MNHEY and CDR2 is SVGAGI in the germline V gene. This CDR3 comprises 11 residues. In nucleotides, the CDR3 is TGTGCCACATACCAGGGGGACGGCTACACCTTC. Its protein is CATYQGDGYTF.

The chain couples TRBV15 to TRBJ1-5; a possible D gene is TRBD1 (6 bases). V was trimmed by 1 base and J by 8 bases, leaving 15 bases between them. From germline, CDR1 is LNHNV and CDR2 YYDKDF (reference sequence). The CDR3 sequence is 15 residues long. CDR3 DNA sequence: TGTGCCACCAGCAGAGGGGACCAGTCAGGGGAGCCCCAGCATTTT. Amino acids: CATSRGDQSGEPQHF.

The CDR3 sequence: CASSWGQVNSNQPQHF. The CDR3 DNA sequence: TGTGCCAGCAGCTGGGGACAGGTCAATAGCAATCAGCCCCAGCATTTT. The chain uses TRBV7-2 and TRBJ1-5; 8 nucleotides agree with TRBD1. CDR1 and CDR2 (germline): SGHTA, FQGNSA. CDR3 length: 16 residues. Losses at the gene ends were 4 bases for V and 0 bases for J; bases not matched to a gene: 5.

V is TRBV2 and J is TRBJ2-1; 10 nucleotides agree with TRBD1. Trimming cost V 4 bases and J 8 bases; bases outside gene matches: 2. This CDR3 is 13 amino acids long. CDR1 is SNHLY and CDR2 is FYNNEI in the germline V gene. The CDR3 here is CASSGTGGDEQFF. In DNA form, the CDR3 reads TGTGCCAGCAGTGGGACAGGGGGGGATGAGCAGTTCTTC.

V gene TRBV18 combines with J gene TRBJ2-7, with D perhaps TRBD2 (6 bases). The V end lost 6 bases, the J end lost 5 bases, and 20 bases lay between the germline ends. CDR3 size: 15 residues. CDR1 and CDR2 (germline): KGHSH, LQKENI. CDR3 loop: CASSEIGGRRDEQYF. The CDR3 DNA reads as TGTGCCAGCTCGGAAATAGGCGGACGGAGGGACGAGCAGTACTTC.

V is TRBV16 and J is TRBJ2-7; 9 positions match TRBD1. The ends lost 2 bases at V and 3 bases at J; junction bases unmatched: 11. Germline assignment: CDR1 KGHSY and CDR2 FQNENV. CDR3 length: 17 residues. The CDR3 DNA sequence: TGTGCCAGCAGCCAAGCGGTCCCGGGACAGGGTGGCTACGAGCAGTACTTC. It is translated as CASSQAVPGQGGYEQYF.

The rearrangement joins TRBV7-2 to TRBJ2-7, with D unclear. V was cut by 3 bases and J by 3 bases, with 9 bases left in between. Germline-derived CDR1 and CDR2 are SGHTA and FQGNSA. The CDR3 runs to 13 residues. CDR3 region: CASSFSTNYEQYF. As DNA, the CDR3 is TGTGCCAGCAGCTTCAGCACTAACTACGAGCAGTACTTC.

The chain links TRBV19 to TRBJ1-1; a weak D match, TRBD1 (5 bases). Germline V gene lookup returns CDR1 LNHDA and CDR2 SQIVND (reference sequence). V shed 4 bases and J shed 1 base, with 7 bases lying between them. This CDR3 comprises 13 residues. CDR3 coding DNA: TGTGCCAGTAGTACGGGGGGGAACACTGAAGCTTTCTTT. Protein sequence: CASSTGGNTEAFF.

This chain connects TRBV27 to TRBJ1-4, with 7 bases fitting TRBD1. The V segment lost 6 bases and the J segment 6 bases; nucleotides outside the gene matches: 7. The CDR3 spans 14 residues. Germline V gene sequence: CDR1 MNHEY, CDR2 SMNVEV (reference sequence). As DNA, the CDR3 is TGTGCCAGCAGCCGGGACAGAACCCATGAAAAACTGTTTTTT. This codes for CASSRDRTHEKLFF.

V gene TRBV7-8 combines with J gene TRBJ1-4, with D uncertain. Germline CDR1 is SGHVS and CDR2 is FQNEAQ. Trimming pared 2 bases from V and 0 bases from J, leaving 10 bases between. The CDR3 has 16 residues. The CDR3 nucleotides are TGTGCCAGCAGCTTATCCCCCTCTGCAACTAATGAAAAACTGTTTTTT. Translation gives CASSLSPSATNEKLFF.

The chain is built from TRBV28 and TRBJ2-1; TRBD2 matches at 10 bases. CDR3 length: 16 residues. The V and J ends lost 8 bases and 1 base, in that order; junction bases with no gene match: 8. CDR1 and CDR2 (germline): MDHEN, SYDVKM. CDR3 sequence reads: CASYSNSGRSYNEQFF. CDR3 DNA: TGTGCCAGCTACTCCAATAGCGGGAGGTCCTACAATGAGCAGTTCTTC.

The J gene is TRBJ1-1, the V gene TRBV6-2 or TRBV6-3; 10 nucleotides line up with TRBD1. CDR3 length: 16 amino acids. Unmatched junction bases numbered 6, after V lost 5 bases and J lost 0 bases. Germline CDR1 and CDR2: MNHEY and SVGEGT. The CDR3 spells CASSPGTGVVNTEAFF. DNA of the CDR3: TGTGCCAGCAGTCCCGGGACAGGGGTTGTGAACACTGAAGCTTTCTTT.

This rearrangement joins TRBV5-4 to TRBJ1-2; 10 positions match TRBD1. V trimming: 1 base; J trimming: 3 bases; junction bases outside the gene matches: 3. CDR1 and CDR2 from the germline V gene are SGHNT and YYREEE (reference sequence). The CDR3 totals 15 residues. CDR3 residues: CASSLTGTGDYGYTF. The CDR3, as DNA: TGTGCCAGCAGCTTGACCGGGACAGGGGACTATGGCTACACCTTC.